Listed here are 25 T cell receptor beta chains from one sample, sequenced in a study of shared clonotypes between healthy human individuals. This table comes from immunoSEQ multiplex PCR, and its TCRdb copy is limited to in-frame clones, with some not included. The sample lists 950,000 to 1,100,000 clones, around three quarters occurring once. Sequenced: memory CD4+ T cells from PBMCs. Subset of the sample: CD45RA-negative fraction. The receptors come from a young man in good health. Some clones in this sample may be carry-over from other donors' samples.

A remark on this clone: This may be a read error: a much more frequent sequence differs by one nucleotide. In the same sample, other DNA sequences code for this CDR3. The chain couples TRBV18 to TRBJ1-5; 10 bases map to TRBD1. The CDR3 sequence is 14 residues long. Germline CDR1 reads KGHSH; CDR2 reads LQKENI. The CDR3 loop is CASSVGTGDQPQHF. DNA for the CDR3: TGTGCCAGCTCAGTCGGGACAGGGGATCAGCCCCAGCACTTT.

The V and J genes are TRBV15 and TRBJ2-3, with D unresolved. CDR3 size: 14 residues. With 3 bases removed from V and 4 bases from J, the gap between germline ends came to 11 bases. Germline CDR1 LNHNV, CDR2 YYDKDF (reference sequence). CDR3 residues: CATSRELGPDTQYF. The CDR3 DNA reads as TGTGCCACCAGCAGGGAACTTGGCCCAGATACGCAGTATTTT.

The chain carries TRBV7-2 and TRBJ2-2; D unclear. V gave up 5 bases and J gave up 0 bases, with 13 bases separating them. The V gene's germline CDR1 is SGHTA and CDR2 FQGNSA. The CDR3 consists of 16 residues. The CDR3 here is CASSARPVANTGELFF. For the CDR3, the DNA is TGTGCCAGCAGCGCCCGACCCGTCGCGAACACCGGGGAGCTGTTTTTT.

The chain has TRBV29-1 and TRBJ2-1; D gene ambiguous. The CDR3 contains 13 residues. V lost 7 bases and J lost 5, with 15 bases in between. Germline values: CDR1 SQVTM, CDR2 ANQGSEA. The CDR3 sequence: CSAYLTRNNEQFF. CDR3 coding DNA: TGCAGCGCCTATTTGACCCGTAACAATGAGCAGTTCTTC.

This chain joins TRBV30 and TRBJ2-5; unclear D gene. The CDR3 length is 13 residues. V lost 3 bases and J lost 5, with 13 bases in between. CDR1 is GTSNPN, CDR2 SVGIG, per germline (reference sequence). The CDR3 region has the DNA TGTGCCTGGAGCGAAGGCCCGGTGGAGACCCAGTACTTC. Residues: CAWSEGPVETQYF.

The V gene is TRBV5-6, the J gene TRBJ2-3, with a tentative D call TRBD1 (5 bases). The CDR3 has 15 residues. The germline CDR1 and CDR2 sequences are SGHDT and YYEEEE. The V end was cut by 3 bases, the J end by 3 bases, with 14 bases between. The CDR3: CASSSDNTFTDTQYF. The DNA of the CDR3 is TGTGCCAGCAGCTCGGACAATACCTTTACAGATACGCAGTATTTT. The variable domain in full, with the rest retrieved from reference TRBV5-6 and TRBJ2-3, is DAGVTQSPTHLIKTRGQQVTLRCSPKSGHDTVSWYQQALGQGPQFIFQYYEEEERQRGNFPDRFSGHQFPNYSSELNVNALLLGDSALYLCASSSDNTFTDTQYFGPGTRLTVL.

This rearrangement joins TRBV5-1 to TRBJ2-5, with a possible D match to TRBD1 (6 bases). Trimming pared 6 bases from V and 1 base from J, leaving 13 bases between. Per the germline V gene, CDR1 is SGHRS and CDR2 is YFSETQ. The CDR3 has 14 residues. CDR3 DNA sequence: TGCGCCAGCACCCAGGGGACCCCCCAAGAGACCCAGTACTTC. Protein product: CASTQGTPQETQYF.

V and J are TRBV5-1 and TRBJ2-5; 10 nucleotides match TRBD1. With 3 bases clipped from V and 5 bases from J, the junction kept 10 bases outside the gene matches. Germline loops: CDR1 SGHRS, CDR2 YFSETQ. The CDR3 runs to 16 residues. The CDR3 DNA reads as TGCGCCAGCAGCTACGCCGGGACAGGGGCGAGGGAGACCCAGTACTTC. Translation: CASSYAGTGARETQYF. The entire variable domain, with the rest obtained from reference TRBV5-1 and TRBJ2-5, is as follows: KAGVTQTPRYLIKTRGQQVTLSCSPISGHRSVSWYQQTPGQGLQFLFEYFSETQRNKGNFPGRFSGRQFSNSRSEMNVSTLELGDSALYLCASSYAGTGARETQYFGPGTRLLVL.

This clone was found a few times. The J gene is TRBJ1-1, the V gene TRBV5-4; the match to TRBD1 covers 8 bases. The V and J ends lost 0 bases and 1 base, in that order; junction bases with no gene match: 2. The CDR3 covers 15 residues. The germline CDR1 and CDR2 sequences are SGHNT and YYREEE (reference sequence). CDR3 in DNA: TGTGCCAGCAGCTTGGGGACAGGGAGGAACACTGAAGCTTTCTTT. It yields the protein CASSLGTGRNTEAFF.

As regards this clone: Other DNA sequences in the sample encode the same CDR3. This chain uses TRBV28 with TRBJ1-1; D is ambiguous. CDR1 is MDHEN and CDR2 is SYDVKM in the germline V gene. V lost 1 base and J 4 bases, leaving 4 bases between the germline ends. This CDR3 is built from 12 residues. CDR3 nucleotide sequence: TGTGCCAGCAGTTTATTTGGCACTGAAGCTTTCTTT. Translating gives CASSLFGTEAFF.

The chain uses TRBV6-1 and TRBJ2-2; D is possibly TRBD1 (5 bases). The V gene's germline CDR1 is MNHNS and CDR2 SASEGT. V dropped 2 bases and J dropped 2 bases, with 9 bases sitting between them. There are 15 residues in the CDR3. The CDR3 DNA follows: TGTGCCAGCAGTGAATCCGGACACAACACCGGGGAGCTGTTTTTT. Translating gives CASSESGHNTGELFF.

The chain uses TRBV28 and TRBJ1-5; D call uncertain. The V and J ends lost 3 bases and 6 bases respectively, with 24 bases between them. The CDR3 spans 18 residues. Germline CDR1 reads MDHEN; CDR2 reads SYDVKM. The chain's CDR3 is CASSLVFEGFSNFQPQHF. For the CDR3, the DNA is TGTGCCAGCAGTTTGGTCTTTGAGGGTTTTTCGAATTTTCAGCCCCAGCATTTT. The variable domain in full, with the rest retrieved from reference TRBV28 and TRBJ1-5, is DVKVTQSSRYLVKRTGEKVFLECVQDMDHENMFWYRQDPGLGLRLIYFSYDVKMKEKGDIPEGYSVSREKKERFSLILESASTNQTSMYLCASSLVFEGFSNFQPQHFGDGTRLSIL.

The genes are TRBV18 and TRBJ2-7; 9 bases fit TRBD2. The length of the CDR3 is 22 residues. Per germline, CDR1 KGHSH and CDR2 LQKENI. The V gene end was trimmed by 5 bases and the J gene end by 0 bases; junction bases not matched to a gene: 26. CDR3 protein: CASSIATGHPGLAISSSYEQYF. The CDR3 DNA is TGTGCCAGCTCAATCGCGACAGGGCATCCGGGACTAGCCATCTCAAGCTCCTACGAGCAGTACTTC.

For this clone: Other nucleotide sequences from this sample produce the same CDR3. The J gene is TRBJ2-1, the V gene TRBV11-3; no firm D call. The CDR3 loop spans 11 amino acids. V gave up 0 bases and J gave up 8 bases, with 2 bases separating them. CDR1 is SGHNT, CDR2 YENEEA, per germline. The CDR3 coding sequence is TGTGCCAGCAGCTTAGAGGATGAGCAGTTCTTC. Translation: CASSLEDEQFF.

This chain links TRBV29-1 with TRBJ2-7; D may be TRBD2 (5 bases). The CDR3 runs to 12 residues. The germline V and J ends were trimmed by 2 bases and 6 bases, with 11 bases remaining between them. Germline values: CDR1 SQVTM, CDR2 ANQGSEA. This CDR3 reads CSVETRAGEQYF. The CDR3 DNA reads TGCAGCGTTGAAACCCGGGCGGGCGAGCAGTACTTC.

In DNA, the CDR3 is TGTGCCAGCACCACCTCGAGAGGGGCCAACGTCCTGACTTTC. This gives the protein CASTTSRGANVLTF. The J gene is TRBJ2-6, the V gene TRBV7-2, with no clear D. Trimming pared 7 bases from V and 4 bases from J, leaving 11 bases between. CDR1 is SGHTA, CDR2 FQGNSA, per germline. This CDR3 contains 14 residues.

The chain recombines TRBV10-3 with TRBJ2-7; D remains ambiguous. The CDR3 has 15 residues. CDR1 is ENHRY and CDR2 is SYGVKD in the germline V gene. V gave up 0 bases and J gave up 3 bases, with 12 bases separating them. CDR3 coding DNA: TGTGCCATCAGTGAGTCAACGAGCAAAAACTACGAGCAGTACTTC. This encodes CAISESTSKNYEQYF.

The rearrangement links TRBV11-2 to TRBJ2-1; tentative D call: TRBD1 (6 bases). V was pared by 5 bases and J by 9 bases, with 17 bases between. This CDR3 has 14 amino acids. Germline CDR1 and CDR2: SGHAT and FQNNGV. The CDR3 region has the DNA TGTGCCAGCAGCCCGCCCCGACCAGGGGTTGAGCAGTTCTTC. Encoded protein: CASSPPRPGVEQFF.

The chain recombines TRBV2 with TRBJ1-5; the D gene is possibly TRBD1 (5 bases). Germline assignment: CDR1 SNHLY and CDR2 FYNNEI. V lost 6 bases, J lost 2 bases, and 11 bases lay in between. This CDR3 is built from 14 residues. CDR3 DNA sequence: TGTGCCAGCAGACAGGAAGCGGGCAATCAGCCCCAGCATTTT. Translated: CASRQEAGNQPQHF.

This chain joins TRBV4-1 and TRBJ2-7; 11 nucleotides align to TRBD2. The CDR3 runs 15 residues. Per the germline V gene, CDR1 is MGHRA and CDR2 is YSYEKL. V shed 3 bases and J 7 bases; nucleotides not matched to a gene: 8. CDR3: CASSHGSGRAREQYF. For the CDR3, the DNA is TGCGCCAGCAGCCATGGTAGCGGGAGGGCCAGAGAGCAGTACTTC.

This rearrangement joins TRBV9 to TRBJ2-7; D is perhaps TRBD2 (6 bases). Germline CDR1 and CDR2: SGDLS and YYNGEE. Trimming took 0 bases from V and 2 from J, leaving 12 bases between them. The CDR3 length is 15 residues. The CDR3, as DNA: TGTGCCAGCAGCGTAGACCCCGGGAGACCCTACGAGCAGTACTTC. This gives the protein CASSVDPGRPYEQYF.

The CDR3 region is CAAQGEMAGTQYF. CDR3 sequence (DNA): TGTGCCGCCCAGGGGGAGATGGCAGGGACCCAGTACTTC. The genes are TRBV2 and TRBJ2-5, with 7 bases matching TRBD1. Germline CDR1 and CDR2: SNHLY and FYNNEI. Trimming took 11 bases from V and 7 from J; bases not matched to a gene: 13. The CDR3 loop spans 13 amino acids. The whole variable domain, remainder taken from reference TRBV2 and TRBJ2-5, is EPEVTQTPSHQVTQMGQEVILRCVPISNHLYFYWYRQILGQKVEFLVSFYNNEISEKSEIFDDQFSVERPDGSNFTLKIRSTKLEDSAMYFCAAQGEMAGTQYFGPGTRLLVL.

This chain connects TRBV7-3 to TRBJ2-7, with a possible D match to TRBD1 (5 bases). The germline V gene has CDR1 SGHTA and CDR2 FQGTGA. Trimming took off 2 bases at V and 0 bases at J, with 11 bases between the two ends. This CDR3 has 15 amino acids. CDR3 sequence reads: CASSLVPGPSYEQYF. In DNA, the CDR3 is TGTGCCAGCAGCTTAGTCCCAGGGCCCTCCTACGAGCAGTACTTC.

The rearrangement uses TRBV6-5 and TRBJ2-1, with 8 bases fitting TRBD2. CDR3 length: 13 residues. V was pared by 10 bases and J by 0 bases, with 2 bases of the junction left unmatched. Germline loops: CDR1 MNHEY, CDR2 SVGAGI. CDR3 residues: CATGGGSYNEQFF. CDR3 nucleotide sequence: TGTGCCACGGGGGGGGGCTCCTACAATGAGCAGTTCTTC.

The chain carries TRBV18 and TRBJ1-1; D is perhaps TRBD1 (6 bases). Germline loops: CDR1 KGHSH, CDR2 LQKENI. The CDR3 covers 14 residues. The V gene lost 5 bases and the J gene lost 0 bases, with 10 bases spanning the gap. The CDR3 is CASSLGAVNTEAFF. The CDR3, as DNA: TGTGCCAGCTCATTGGGGGCCGTGAACACTGAAGCTTTCTTT.